This TCR beta chain originates from a study of cytomegalovirus exposure and HLA in healthy donors. Study information: Prior work identified around 100 million unique TCR beta sequences in approximately 200 million T cells.

Study results and caveats: Most of the CMV-associated TCR beta chains (in a later analysis) appeared to be HLA-restricted. Across all donors, roughly uniform sequencing depth was an assumption of the presence/absence analyses. Previously analyzed data showed that most TCR beta V segments were productive at a frequency of about 90% or about 30%.

With regard to this clone: The antigen remains unidentified.

The study ran its PCR with 60 Vbeta and 13 Jbeta primers. Some clones are missing from TCRdb's copy, which holds only in-frame ones; the method was immunoSEQ multiplex PCR. The sample yields 95,000 or so clones, 75% to 85% seen once. The V gene's germline CDR1 is SGHDT and CDR2 YYEEEE. The CDR3 runs to 14 residues. The V gene end was trimmed by 5 bases and the J gene end by 6 bases; junction bases not matched to a gene: 8. The chain uses TRBV5-6 and TRBJ2-1; 7 bases agree with TRBD1. The sequence was obtained from a woman between 40 and 50 years old in good health and CMV-seronegative. Sequenced sample: PBMCs. The CDR3 protein is CASSLTGLINEQFF. In DNA, the CDR3 is TGTGCCAGCAGTTTGACAGGGCTTATCAATGAGCAGTTCTTC.